This entry describes one TCR beta chain. These data are taken from a study of glioma-infiltrating T cells after dendritic cell vaccination. The wider study: Autologous tumor lysate-pulsed dendritic cell vaccination was given between the early 2000s and the early 2010s.

Input was approximately 2.1 ug genomic DNA, or all available if less. Measured with immunoSEQ multiplex PCR; TCRdb has only the in-frame clones, and not every one. The sample records over 90,000 clones, about four fifths being singletons. All glioblastoma patients lacked an isocitrate dehydrogenase mutation. The trim removed 5 bases at V and 3 bases at J, leaving 9 bases unmatched. There are 17 residues in the CDR3. The germline V gene encodes CDR1 SEHNR and CDR2 FQNEAQ (reference sequence). The input for sequencing was blood, taken before dendritic cell vaccination. This sequence joins TRBV7-9 and TRBJ2-3, with TRBD2 matching 12 bases. The sequence came from a human donor with glioblastoma. CDR3 amino acids: CASSPRSSGGVTDTQYF. In DNA, the CDR3 is TGTGCCAGCAGCCCACGTTCTAGCGGGGGGGTGACAGATACGCAGTATTTT.